These 11 T cell receptor beta chains originate from one sample sequenced in a study of lymphopenia after photon versus proton radiotherapy. Measured with immunoSEQ multiplex PCR; TCRdb has only the in-frame clones, and not every one. The profile shows about 16,000 clones, 70% to 90% of them singletons. The specimen comprised peripheral blood, sampled from a patient treated with proton-based radiotherapy. The origin of the receptors is a man between 65 and 80 years old with pancreatic cancer.

V gene TRBV18 combines with J gene TRBJ2-7; possibly TRBD2 for D (6 bases). Per germline, CDR1 KGHSH and CDR2 LQKENI. V lost 3 bases and J 4 bases, leaving 19 bases between the germline ends. The CDR3 contains 16 residues. CDR3 in DNA: TGTGCCAGCTCACCTGGACCGCCACCGGAGGGTTACGAGCAGTACTTC. It is translated as CASSPGPPPEGYEQYF.

V gene TRBV9 combines with J gene TRBJ1-1, with D unresolved. The CDR3 runs 13 residues. V lost 4 bases, J lost 11 bases, and 18 bases lay in between. CDR1 and CDR2 (germline): SGDLS, YYNGEE. The CDR3 loop is CASSPPAGSWAFF. In DNA form, the CDR3 reads TGTGCCAGCAGCCCACCGGCGGGGTCGTGGGCTTTCTTT.

This chain joins TRBV9 and TRBJ1-2; TRBD1 matches at 11 bases. From germline, CDR1 is SGDLS and CDR2 YYNGEE. This CDR3 is 15 amino acids long. The junction had 6 bases not matched to a gene; V was cut back by 3 bases and J by 5 bases. CDR3: CASSGGDRGVYGYTF. The CDR3 bases are TGTGCCAGCAGCGGTGGGGACAGGGGGGTATATGGCTACACCTTC.

The chain couples TRBV30 to TRBJ2-1; maybe TRBD2 (6 bases). This CDR3 is built from 14 residues. The V end was cut by 8 bases, the J end by 7 bases, with 21 bases between. The V gene's germline CDR1 is GTSNPN and CDR2 SVGIG (reference sequence). The CDR3 DNA reads as TGTGCCACCCTCTGGGGGGACCCTAGGAATGAGCAGTTCTTC. This encodes CATLWGDPRNEQFF.

This rearrangement joins TRBV6-5 to TRBJ1-5; D is unclear. The V end was cut by 2 bases, the J end by 6 bases, with 8 bases between. Germline V gives CDR1 MNHEY, CDR2 SVGAGI. The CDR3 runs 13 residues. The CDR3 coding sequence is TGTGCCAGCAGTTACAGGGAGGGTCAGCCCCAGCATTTT. Translation: CASSYREGQPQHF.

The chain combines TRBV7-3 with TRBJ2-7, with 8 bases fitting TRBD1. CDR3 length: 13 residues. CDR1 is SGHTA and CDR2 is FQGTGA in the germline V gene. Germline trimming cut 8 bases from V and 5 bases from J; bases unmatched to any gene: 8. The CDR3, as DNA: TGTGCCAGCGGCGTCACAGGGGGGCACGAGCAGTACTTC. Translated, it gives CASGVTGGHEQYF. Supplemented by reference TRBV7-3 and TRBJ2-7, the full variable domain reads GAGVSQTPSNKVTEKGKYVELRCDPISGHTALYWYRQSLGQGPEFLIYFQGTGAADDSGLPNDRFFAVRPEGSVSTLKIQRTERGDSAVYLCASGVTGGHEQYFGPGTRLTVT.

J is TRBJ1-5 and V is TRBV6-5, with D possibly being TRBD1 (6 bases). CDR3 length: 15 residues. V lost 2 bases and J 5 bases, leaving 13 bases between the germline ends. CDR1 MNHEY and CDR2 SVGAGI come from the germline V gene. CDR3 DNA sequence: TGTGCCAGCAGTTACACAACAGGGTCCGATCAGCCCCAGCATTTT. Its translation is CASSYTTGSDQPQHF.

V usage is TRBV5-1 and J usage is TRBJ2-2; TRBD1 agrees at 8 bases. V lost 5 bases and J lost 7; bases outside the gene matches: 10. This CDR3 has 15 amino acids. Germline V gene sequence: CDR1 SGHRS, CDR2 YFSETQ. CDR3 loop: CASSNGQGVDGELFF. CDR3 coding DNA: TGCGCCAGCAGTAACGGACAGGGAGTGGACGGGGAGCTGTTTTTT. Drawing the rest from reference TRBV5-1 and TRBJ2-2, the complete variable domain is KAGVTQTPRYLIKTRGQQVTLSCSPISGHRSVSWYQQTPGQGLQFLFEYFSETQRNKGNFPGRFSGRQFSNSRSEMNVSTLELGDSALYLCASSNGQGVDGELFFGEGSRLTVL.

The genes are TRBV4-1 and TRBJ2-3, with D unresolved. Germline-derived CDR1 and CDR2 are MGHRA and YSYEKL. The CDR3 extends over 12 amino acids. The V end was cut by 1 base, the J end by 10 bases, with 9 bases between. CDR3 in DNA: TGCGCCAGCAGCCAAGTCGGGCCTCCGCAGTATTTT. Amino acids: CASSQVGPPQYF.

The rearrangement uses TRBV7-9 and TRBJ2-7; D remains ambiguous. The CDR3 is made up of 13 amino acids. Between the trimmed V and J ends, which lost 2 bases and 2 bases, there was a span of 7 bases. The germline V gene has CDR1 SEHNR and CDR2 FQNEAQ (reference sequence). Here the CDR3 reads CASSLQPAYEQYF. In DNA form, the CDR3 reads TGTGCCAGCAGCTTACAGCCTGCCTACGAGCAGTACTTC.

J is TRBJ1-2 and V is TRBV5-4; maybe TRBD1 (5 bases). V lost 1 base and J 3 bases, leaving 13 bases between the germline ends. The CDR3 is 15 amino acids. The V gene's germline CDR1 is SGHNT and CDR2 YYREEE (reference sequence). The CDR3 sequence: CASSLTKGQDYGYTF. The CDR3 bases are TGTGCCAGCAGCTTGACTAAAGGACAAGACTATGGCTACACCTTC.